A selection of T cell receptor beta chains follows, all from one sample in a study of beta chain features in type 1 diabetes. TCRdb's copy holds only in-frame clones and misses some; the assay was immunoSEQ multiplex PCR. The sample consists of nearly 350,000 clones, roughly 8.8% of them appearing once. The specimen sequenced was central memory CD4+ T cells from blood. The origin of the receptors is a man younger than 45 with type 1 diabetes. The CDR3 runs from the conserved cysteine through the conserved F or W. The D gene is left open where the match is weak. Some rows have no size entry. The others give once, few or many, or a class for an expanded clone.

D gene	V gene	clone size	J gene	CDR3 DNA	CDR3 protein
.	TRBV7-2	few	TRBJ2-2	TGTGCCAGCAGCGGGGCTACGAACACCGGGGAGCTGTTTTTT	CASSGATNTGELFF
.	TRBV5-6	.	TRBJ1-6	TGTGCCAGCAGCTTGCGGCAGGCGAATTCACCCCTCCACTTT	CASSLRQANSPLHF
.	TRBV5-1	.	TRBJ1-2	TGCGCCAGCAGCGTCGGGGGGGAAGCGGTTAGCGGCTACACCTTC	CASSVGGEAVSGYTF
TRBD1	TRBV7-9	.	TRBJ1-2	TGTGCCAGCAGCCTAGACAGGGGGCATGGCTACACCTTC	CASSLDRGHGYTF
TRBD1	TRBV5-1	.	TRBJ1-1	TGCGCCAGCAGCCCGGGACAGATGAACACTGAAGCTTTCTTT	CASSPGQMNTEAFF
TRBD2	TRBV5-6	few	TRBJ2-2	TGTGCCAGCAAGTCGTGGACTAGCGGGGTCACCGGGGAGCTGTTTTTT	CASKSWTSGVTGELFF
.	TRBV2	few	TRBJ1-5	TGTGCCAGCAGTGCGGACAGCCGGCAGCCCCAGCATTTT	CASSADSRQPQHF
.	TRBV15	few	TRBJ1-2	TGTGCCACCAGCAGAGTCCCAGGGGATCGTGGCTACACCTTC	CATSRVPGDRGYTF
.	TRBV5-1	.	TRBJ2-2	TGCGCCAGCAGCTTGGGACTCAACACCGGGGAGCTGTTTTTT	CASSLGLNTGELFF
.	TRBV4-3	few	TRBJ1-6	TGCGCCAGCAGCCAAGGACGGGGGAACTCCTATAATTCACCCCTCCACTTT	CASSQGRGNSYNSPLHF
.	TRBV7-2	.	TRBJ2-5	TGTGCCAGCAGCTTAGATCCCAGAAAGACCCAGTACTTC	CASSLDPRKTQYF
TRBD2	TRBV7-2	few	TRBJ2-3	TGTGCCAGCAGCCCGCTAGGGATGGGTAGCGGGGGGGCCAGAGATACGCAGTATTTT	CASSPLGMGSGGARDTQYF
.	TRBV7-9	.	TRBJ1-1	TGTGCCAGCAGCAAGAACCGGGACCGGGGGGAAGAAGCTTTCTTT	CASSKNRDRGEEAFF
.	TRBV5-1	few	TRBJ2-3	TGCGCCAGCAGCTTGGCCCAGGAAAGAGATACGCAGTATTTT	CASSLAQERDTQYF
.	TRBV18	.	TRBJ1-2	TGTGCCAGCTTTGAAGGTGTCGACTTTGGCTACACCTTC	CASFEGVDFGYTF
TRBD2	TRBV14	few	TRBJ2-1	TGTGCCAGCAGCCCTGGACTAGCCAATGAGCAGTTCTTC	CASSPGLANEQFF
.	TRBV7-2	.	TRBJ2-2	TGTGCCAGCAGCTTAGAAGGGAACACCGGGGAGCTGTTTTTT	CASSLEGNTGELFF
.	TRBV28	.	TRBJ2-7	TGTGCCAGCAGACTGAATGGACGGGGAATCTCCTACGAGCAGTACTTC	CASRLNGRGISYEQYF
.	TRBV9	few	TRBJ1-2	TGTGCCAGCAGCCCAGGAGGCGGGGACCCTTATGGCTACACCTTC	CASSPGGGDPYGYTF
.	TRBV9	few	TRBJ1-6	TGTGCCAGCAGCGTGGCGGGGGCGGGTGATAATTCACCCCTCCACTTT	CASSVAGAGDNSPLHF
TRBD1	TRBV5-4	.	TRBJ2-1	TGTGCCAGCAGCTTGGTTGGGACAGAGTTCTTC	CASSLVGTEFF
TRBD2	TRBV4-3	.	TRBJ2-5	TGCGCCAGCAGCCTGACAGGAGGGACTAGGCAAGAGACCCAGTACTTC	CASSLTGGTRQETQYF
TRBD1	TRBV30	.	TRBJ1-2	TGTGCCTGGAGTGAAGGACAGGGATGGGGTGGCTACACCTTC	CAWSEGQGWGGYTF
.	TRBV4-3	.	TRBJ2-7	TGCGCCAGCAGCCAAGAACCGGGACCCTACGAGCAGTACTTC	CASSQEPGPYEQYF
TRBD1	TRBV7-2	.	TRBJ2-7	TGTGCCAGCAGCAGGGGGCACGAGCAGTACTTC	CASSRGHEQYF
.	TRBV9	few	TRBJ2-7	TGTGCCAGGGACAAGTTGGTGCCCTCCTACGAGCAGTACTTC	CARDKLVPSYEQYF
.	TRBV30	.	TRBJ2-5	TGTGCCTGGAGCGGACCCGGCGTGTTAGAGACCCAGTACTTC	CAWSGPGVLETQYF
TRBD2	TRBV5-4	many	TRBJ2-7	TGTGCCAGCAGCCACTCCGGGACTACCCACTACGAGCAGTACTTC	CASSHSGTTHYEQYF
.	TRBV2	many	TRBJ1-5	TGTGCCAGCAGTGTCGGAGGGTTCCAGCCCCAGCATTTT	CASSVGGFQPQHF
.	TRBV18	.	TRBJ2-1	TGTGCCAGCTCACAGAACAGGGACAATGAGCAGTTCTTC	CASSQNRDNEQFF
.	TRBV7-2	few	TRBJ2-2	TGTGCCAGCAGCCGAACGCCGAGGGAGCTGTTTTTT	CASSRTPRELFF
TRBD1	TRBV7-9	.	TRBJ1-2	TGTGCCAGCAGCTTAGAGACAGGGTCTGGCTACACCTTC	CASSLETGSGYTF
.	TRBV11-2	.	TRBJ1-2	TGTGCCAGCAGCTTTGCAGGGTCTAACTATGGCTACACCTTC	CASSFAGSNYGYTF
.	TRBV5-1	many	TRBJ2-2	TGCGCCAGCAGCTTGAATGGGCAAGGGAACACCGGGGAGCTGTTTTTT	CASSLNGQGNTGELFF
.	TRBV2	few	TRBJ2-4	TGTGCCAGCAGGACGGACTCCAAAAACATTCAGTACTTC	CASRTDSKNIQYF
.	TRBV5-1	few	TRBJ1-2	TGCGCCAGCAGCTTGGCCGTACAGGGTTCCAACTATGGCTACACCTTC	CASSLAVQGSNYGYTF
.	TRBV7-2	.	TRBJ2-1	TGTGCCACCGCCGAGGACAGAAGCTCCTACAATGAGCAGTTCTTC	CATAEDRSSYNEQFF
TRBD2	TRBV5-1	.	TRBJ2-1	TGCGCCAGCAGCCTCGAAAGCGGGGGGCGCCAGGAGCAGTTCTTC	CASSLESGGRQEQFF
.	TRBV11-2	few	TRBJ2-3	TGTGCCAGCAGCTTAGAGGGCAGCACAGATACGCAGTATTTT	CASSLEGSTDTQYF
.	TRBV29-1	few	TRBJ1-2	TGCAGCGCCGAACACGGTGGTGGCTACACCTTC	CSAEHGGGYTF
.	TRBV28	.	TRBJ2-7	TGTGCCAGCACTCGGGAAACCTACGAGCAGTACTTC	CASTRETYEQYF
.	TRBV4-2	few	TRBJ2-2	TGTGCCAGCAGCCAAGAAGGATGGGCTAGCGAGGTGACCGGGGAGCTGTTTTTT	CASSQEGWASEVTGELFF
.	TRBV14	few	TRBJ1-2	TGTGCCAGCAGCCAAGATATCGGCCGGCTCGATGCCAGGAATGGCTACACCTTC	CASSQDIGRLDARNGYTF
.	TRBV25-1	few	TRBJ1-6	TGTGCCAGCAGGAACGGACAGTTCTATAATTCACCCCTCCACTTT	CASRNGQFYNSPLHF
.	TRBV7-9	few	TRBJ1-6	TGTGCCAGCAGCCTTCTTTGGGGGGGATCACCCCTCCACTTT	CASSLLWGGSPLHF
TRBD2	TRBV10-3	many	TRBJ2-3	TGTGCCATCAGTAGTCCAAGCGGGGGGCCCAACACAGATACGCAGTATTTT	CAISSPSGGPNTDTQYF
.	TRBV11-3	.	TRBJ2-3	TGTGCCAGCAGCTACACCCCAGATACGCAGTATTTT	CASSYTPDTQYF
TRBD1	TRBV5-4	.	TRBJ2-7	TGTGCCAGCCGACGGGACAGAGCCTCCTACGAGCAGTACTTC	CASRRDRASYEQYF
TRBD1	TRBV18	.	TRBJ1-1	TGTGCCAGCTCAGCAGGGGGCTTCAACACTGAAGCTTTCTTT	CASSAGGFNTEAFF
TRBD1	TRBV10-3	many	TRBJ2-5	TGTGCCATCAGTGACCCGACAGGGGAACTGGAAGAGACCCAGTACTTC	CAISDPTGELEETQYF
.	TRBV27	few	TRBJ1-1	TGTGCCAGCAGTACCCGGGGAACCAAGAGGGACACTGAAGCTTTCTTT	CASSTRGTKRDTEAFF
.	TRBV5-1	few	TRBJ2-1	TGCGCCAGCAGCTTGGCCCGGGGGCCGTACAATGAGCAGTTCTTC	CASSLARGPYNEQFF
.	TRBV11-2	few	TRBJ2-7	TGTGCCAGCAGCCCCGGACACCTTTCCTACGAGCAGTACTTC	CASSPGHLSYEQYF